The clone carrying this TCR beta chain appeared a single time. Deletions cut 3 bases from V and 0 bases from J, with 8 bases between. The CDR3 covers 13 residues. In germline, CDR1 is SQVTM, CDR2 ANQGSEA. Here immunoSEQ multiplex PCR was the method, and the copy in TCRdb shows in-frame clones only, minus some. Here the sample spans over 150,000 clones, around 80% being singletons. These data originate in a study of blood T cell repertoires in COVID-19. This TCR was sampled from a woman aged 70 to 79 in a cohort exposed to, infected with or recovered from COVID-19 (not recorded which). V is TRBV29-1 and J is TRBJ1-1; tentatively, D is TRBD1 (5 bases). Sequencing used PBMCs or T cells enriched from blood (not recorded which). This CDR3 reads CSVDDSMNTEAFF. CDR3 nucleotides: TGCAGCGTTGACGACAGTATGAACACTGAAGCTTTCTTT. Based on the CDR3 plus reference TRBV29-1 and TRBJ1-1, the full variable domain is SAVISQKPSRDICQRGTSLTIQCQVDSQVTMMFWYRQQPGQSLTLIATANQGSEATYESGFVIDKFPISRPNLTFSTLTVSNMSPEDSSIYLCSVDDSMNTEAFFGQGTRLTVV.